The present T cell receptor beta chain was sequenced within a study of T cell repertoires and HLA-DP antigens. As for the study in general: In vitro CD4+ alloreactivity was against HeLa-presented HLA-DP. DNA input averaged approximately 220 ng in sorted CD137+CD4+ and 900 to 1,500 ng in pre-culture CD4+.

After removal of 4 bases from V and 1 base from J, the junction contained 2 bases not matched to a gene. CDR1 is MNHNS and CDR2 is SASEGT in the germline V gene. This CDR3 spans 14 amino acids. Some clones are missing from TCRdb's copy, which holds only in-frame ones; the method was immunoSEQ multiplex PCR. Of around 100,000 clones in the sample, around 92% were seen once. Remarks on this clone: Its antigen is still unknown.

The TCR sequence derives from a woman aged 18-29 years in good health and CMV-seronegative. Sequenced input: CD4+ T cells from PBMCs. The chain carries TRBV6-1 and TRBJ2-5; 8 bases are shared with TRBD1. The DNA of the CDR3 is TGTGCCAGCAGTGTAGGACAGGGCCAAGAGACCCAGTACTTC. Its translation is CASSVGQGQETQYF.